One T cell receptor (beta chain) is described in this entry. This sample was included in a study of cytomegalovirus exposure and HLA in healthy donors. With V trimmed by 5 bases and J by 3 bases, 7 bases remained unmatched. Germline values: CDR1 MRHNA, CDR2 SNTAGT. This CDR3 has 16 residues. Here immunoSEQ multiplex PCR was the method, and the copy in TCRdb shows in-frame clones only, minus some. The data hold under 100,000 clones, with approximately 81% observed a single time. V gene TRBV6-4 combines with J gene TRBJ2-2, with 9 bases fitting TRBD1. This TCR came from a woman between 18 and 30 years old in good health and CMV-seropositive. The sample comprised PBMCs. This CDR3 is CASSSTGQGHTGELFF. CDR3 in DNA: TGTGCCAGCAGTTCGACGGGACAGGGTCACACCGGGGAGCTGTTTTTT.